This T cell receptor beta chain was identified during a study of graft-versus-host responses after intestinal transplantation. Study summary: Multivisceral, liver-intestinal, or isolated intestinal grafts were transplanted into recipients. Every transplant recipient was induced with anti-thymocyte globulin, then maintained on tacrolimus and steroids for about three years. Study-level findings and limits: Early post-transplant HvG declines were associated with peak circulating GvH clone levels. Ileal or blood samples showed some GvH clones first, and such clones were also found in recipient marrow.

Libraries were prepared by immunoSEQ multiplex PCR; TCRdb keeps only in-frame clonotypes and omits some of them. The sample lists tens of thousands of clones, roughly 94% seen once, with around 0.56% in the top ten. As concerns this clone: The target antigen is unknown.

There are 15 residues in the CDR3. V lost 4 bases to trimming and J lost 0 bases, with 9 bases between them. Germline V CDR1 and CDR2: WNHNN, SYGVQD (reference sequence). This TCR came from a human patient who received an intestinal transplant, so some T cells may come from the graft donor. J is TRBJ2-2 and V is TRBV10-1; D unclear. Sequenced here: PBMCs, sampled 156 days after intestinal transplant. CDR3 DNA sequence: TGCGCCAGCAGTGGGAAAGGGACGAACACCGGGGAGCTGTTTTTT. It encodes CASSGKGTNTGELFF.